One TCR beta chain is described in this entry. The antigen is unknown. The data were obtained in a study of T cell repertoires in cytomegalovirus infection. Turning to the study itself: Signatures in public TCR beta sequences pointed to both CMV infection and matching HLA type. Findings and caveats of the study: Dominant in the ex vivo response were TCR beta clonotypes restricted by HLA-C and specific for CMV.

The CDR3 has 14 residues. The V and J ends lost 5 bases and 6 bases respectively, with 16 bases between them. Germline V gives CDR1 SEHNR, CDR2 FQNEAQ (reference sequence). TCRdb called the reads again in MiXCR, with one record for every CDR3 protein. The table lists 400,000 to 550,000 distinct CDR3 sequences, about 11% of them singletons. This chain uses TRBV7-9 with TRBJ1-2, with D perhaps matching TRBD1 (5 bases). Sequencing was done on a sample of PBMCs. The receptor's source is a human donor in good health (CMV status not recorded). Some clones in this sample may be carry-over from other donors' samples. CDR3: CASSEVWGGDGYTF. Written as DNA, the CDR3 is TGTGCCAGCAGCGAAGTCTGGGGGGGTGATGGCTACACCTTC.